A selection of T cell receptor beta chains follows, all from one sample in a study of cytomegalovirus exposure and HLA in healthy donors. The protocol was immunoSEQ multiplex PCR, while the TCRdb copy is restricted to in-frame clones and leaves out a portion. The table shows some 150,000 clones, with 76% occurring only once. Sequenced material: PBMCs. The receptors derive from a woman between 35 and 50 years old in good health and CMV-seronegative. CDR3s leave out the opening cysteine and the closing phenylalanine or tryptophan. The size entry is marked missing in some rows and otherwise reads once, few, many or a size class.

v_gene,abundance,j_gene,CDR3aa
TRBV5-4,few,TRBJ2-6,ASSPTGGTGANVLT
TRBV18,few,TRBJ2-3,ASSPPSGGRRTDTQY
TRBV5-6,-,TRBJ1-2,ASTLVQGPLGYT
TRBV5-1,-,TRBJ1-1,ASSPDRYRDSEAF
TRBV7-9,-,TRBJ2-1,ASSEVSNEQF
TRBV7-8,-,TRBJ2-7,ASSSKGLASYEQY
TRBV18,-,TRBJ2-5,ASSQQQTAQETQY
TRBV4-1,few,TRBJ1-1,ASSQLEGDTEAF
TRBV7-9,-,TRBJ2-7,ASSHWTVSREQY
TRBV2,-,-,ASSVGRLLTYEQY
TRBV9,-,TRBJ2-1,ASSVGPPGHAQQF
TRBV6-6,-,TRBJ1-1,ASSSKQGAEAF
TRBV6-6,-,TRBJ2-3,ASSYLELGSTDTQY
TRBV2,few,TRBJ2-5,ASSAGQETQY
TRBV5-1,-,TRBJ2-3,ASSLERPAGLDTQY
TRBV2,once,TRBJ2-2,ASRNRENTGELF
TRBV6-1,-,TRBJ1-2,ATKAVGHRVGYT
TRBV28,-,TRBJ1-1,ASTRVNTEAF
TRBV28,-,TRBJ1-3,ASRRDSLGNTIY
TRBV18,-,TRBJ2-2,ASSPWGRENTGELF
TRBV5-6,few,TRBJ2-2,ASSPDYTGELF
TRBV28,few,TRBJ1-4,ASSTGTENEKLF
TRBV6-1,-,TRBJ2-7,ASSAIDRASYEQY
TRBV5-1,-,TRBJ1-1,ASSSTYTGNTEAF
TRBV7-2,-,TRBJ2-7,ASSPVPGYEQY
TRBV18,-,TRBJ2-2,ASSNDRGRGTGELF
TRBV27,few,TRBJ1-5,ASSSGTGGDQPQH
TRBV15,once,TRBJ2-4,ATSSRQRANIQY
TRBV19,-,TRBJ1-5,ASSIRTGAYSNQPQH
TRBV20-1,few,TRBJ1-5,SAGRPQH
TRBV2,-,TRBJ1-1,ASRPKGTGETEAF
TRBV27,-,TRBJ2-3,ASRVGSRRWGESTDTQY
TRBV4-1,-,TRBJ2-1,ASRRRLAGGPGNEQF
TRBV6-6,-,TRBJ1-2,ASSTSGQNGYT
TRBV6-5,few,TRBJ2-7,ASSEWGGGEQY
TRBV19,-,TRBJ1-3,ASSVTKDVSSGNTIY
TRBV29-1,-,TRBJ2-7,SVCRDFNSYEQY
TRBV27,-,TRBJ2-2,ASTGVRDTGELF
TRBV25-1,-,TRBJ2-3,ASSEFALAETDTQY
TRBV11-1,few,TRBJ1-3,ASSPVARYSGNTIY